Sequencing of this TCR beta chain was carried out in a study of blood T cell repertoires in COVID-19. Overall study context: T cells, B-cell-depleted T cells, or PBMCs supplied cDNA or gDNA.

As for this clone: Mismatch with germline at one junction end may stem from a read error.

This CDR3 spans 14 amino acids. Germline V gene sequence: CDR1 LNHDA, CDR2 SQIVND (reference sequence). Sequencing was performed with immunoSEQ multiplex PCR; in TCRdb, only in-frame clones are kept and a portion is missing. Of approximately 150,000 clones in the sample, approximately 90% are singletons; the top ten hold approximately 4.6%. The chain couples TRBV19 to TRBJ1-4, with 7 positions matching TRBD1. The receptor comes from a man between 18 and 35 years old with COVID-19, enrolled during active disease. Material for sequencing was peripheral blood. CDR3 in DNA: TGTGCCAGTAGTGAGGGACAGCTTAATGAAAAACTGCTTTTT. Translation: CASSEGQLNEKLLF. Complete variable domain (other parts from reference TRBV19 and TRBJ1-4): DGGITQSPKYLFRKEGQNVTLSCEQNLNHDAMYWYRQDPGQGLRLIYYSQIVNDFQKGDIAEGYSVSREKKESFPLTVTSAQKNPTAFYLCASSEGQLNEKLLFGSGTQLSVL.